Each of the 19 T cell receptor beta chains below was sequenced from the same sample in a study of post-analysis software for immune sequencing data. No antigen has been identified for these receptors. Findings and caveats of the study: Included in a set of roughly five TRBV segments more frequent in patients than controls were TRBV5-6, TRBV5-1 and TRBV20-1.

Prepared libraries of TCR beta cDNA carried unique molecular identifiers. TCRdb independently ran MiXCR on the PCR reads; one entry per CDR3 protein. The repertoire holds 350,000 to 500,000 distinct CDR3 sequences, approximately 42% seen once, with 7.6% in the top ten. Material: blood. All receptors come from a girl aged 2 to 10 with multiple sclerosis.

The CDR3: CASIGQYRGTEAFF. CDR3 nucleotides: TGCGCCAGCATCGGTCAGTACCGGGGCACTGAAGCTTTCTTT. The chain has TRBV5-1 and TRBJ1-1; D remains unclear. This CDR3 comprises 14 residues. Germline V CDR1 and CDR2: SGHRS, YFSETQ. With 6 bases removed from V and 4 bases from J, the gap between germline ends came to 16 bases.

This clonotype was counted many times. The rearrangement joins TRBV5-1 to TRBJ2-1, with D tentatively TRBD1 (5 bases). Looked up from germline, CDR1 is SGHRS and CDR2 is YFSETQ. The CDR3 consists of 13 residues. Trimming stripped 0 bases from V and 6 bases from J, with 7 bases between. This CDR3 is CASSLGRGNEQFF. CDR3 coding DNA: TGCGCCAGCAGCTTGGGTAGGGGCAATGAGCAGTTCTTC.

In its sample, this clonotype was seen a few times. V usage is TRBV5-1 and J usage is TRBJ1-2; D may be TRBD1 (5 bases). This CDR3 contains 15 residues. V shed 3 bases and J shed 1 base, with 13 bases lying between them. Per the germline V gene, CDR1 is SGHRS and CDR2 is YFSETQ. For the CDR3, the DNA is TGCGCCAGCAGCTGGATCGGGGGAGTTAACTATGGCTACACCTTC. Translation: CASSWIGGVNYGYTF.

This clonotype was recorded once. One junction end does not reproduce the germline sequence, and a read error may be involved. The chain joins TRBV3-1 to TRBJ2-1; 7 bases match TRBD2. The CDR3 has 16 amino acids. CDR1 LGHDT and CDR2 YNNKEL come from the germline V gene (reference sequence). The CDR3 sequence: CASSQDGGVSYNEQFF. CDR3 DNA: TGTGCCAGCAGCCAAGATGGGGGGGTGAGCTACAATGAACAGTTCTTC.

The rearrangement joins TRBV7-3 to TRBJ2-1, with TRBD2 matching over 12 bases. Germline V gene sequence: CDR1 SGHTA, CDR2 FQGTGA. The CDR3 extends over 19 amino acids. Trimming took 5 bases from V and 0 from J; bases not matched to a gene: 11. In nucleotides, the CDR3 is TGTGCCAGCAGCAAAGGGCGGCTAGCGGGGGGGAGCTCCTACAATGAGCAGTTCTTC. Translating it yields CASSKGRLAGGSSYNEQFF. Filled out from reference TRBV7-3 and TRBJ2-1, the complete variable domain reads GAGVSQTPSNKVTEKGKYVELRCDPISGHTALYWYRQSLGQGPEFLIYFQGTGAADDSGLPNDRFFAVRPEGSVSTLKIQRTERGDSAVYLCASSKGRLAGGSSYNEQFFGPGTRLTVL.

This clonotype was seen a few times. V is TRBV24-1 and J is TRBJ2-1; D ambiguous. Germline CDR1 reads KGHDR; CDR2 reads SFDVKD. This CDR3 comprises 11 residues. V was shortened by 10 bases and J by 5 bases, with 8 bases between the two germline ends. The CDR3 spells CATTKNNEQFF. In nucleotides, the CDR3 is TGTGCCACGACGAAAAACAATGAGCAGTTCTTC.

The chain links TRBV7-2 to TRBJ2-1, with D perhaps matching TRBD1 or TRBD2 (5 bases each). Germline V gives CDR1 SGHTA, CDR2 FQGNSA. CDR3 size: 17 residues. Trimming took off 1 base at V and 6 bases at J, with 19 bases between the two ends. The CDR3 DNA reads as TGTGCCAGCAGCTTAGGTGGTCGGGGCCACTGGGGCAATGAGCAGTTCTTC. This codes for CASSLGGRGHWGNEQFF.

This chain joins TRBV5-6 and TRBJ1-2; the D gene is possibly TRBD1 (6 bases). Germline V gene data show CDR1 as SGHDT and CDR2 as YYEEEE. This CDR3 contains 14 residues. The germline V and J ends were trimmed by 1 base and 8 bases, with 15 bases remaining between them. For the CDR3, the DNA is TGTGCCAGCAGCTTGAGGGGGAGTCTGCAAGGCTACACCTTC. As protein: CASSLRGSLQGYTF. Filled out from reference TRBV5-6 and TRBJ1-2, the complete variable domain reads DAGVTQSPTHLIKTRGQQVTLRCSPKSGHDTVSWYQQALGQGPQFIFQYYEEEERQRGNFPDRFSGHQFPNYSSELNVNALLLGDSALYLCASSLRGSLQGYTFGSGTRLTVV.

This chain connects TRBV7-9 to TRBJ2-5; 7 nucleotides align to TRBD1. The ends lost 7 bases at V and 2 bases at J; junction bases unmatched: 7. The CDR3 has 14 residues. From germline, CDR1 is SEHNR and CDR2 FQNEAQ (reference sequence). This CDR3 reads CASTPGTAQETQYF. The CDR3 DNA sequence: TGTGCCAGCACCCCCGGGACAGCACAAGAGACCCAGTACTTC.

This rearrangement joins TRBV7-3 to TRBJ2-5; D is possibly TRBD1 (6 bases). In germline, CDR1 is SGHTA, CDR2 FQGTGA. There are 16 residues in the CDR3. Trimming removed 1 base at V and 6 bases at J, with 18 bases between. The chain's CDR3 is CASSLNHRAPGKTQYF. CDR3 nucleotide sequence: TGTGCCAGCAGCTTAAATCACAGGGCCCCGGGGAAGACCCAGTACTTC.

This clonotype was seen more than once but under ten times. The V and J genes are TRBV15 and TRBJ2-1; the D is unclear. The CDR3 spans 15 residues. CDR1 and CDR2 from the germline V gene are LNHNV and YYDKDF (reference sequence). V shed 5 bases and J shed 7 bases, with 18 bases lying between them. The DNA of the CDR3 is TGTGCCACCAGCCCCCACGTCGCTAGGTTTAATGAGCAGTTCTTC. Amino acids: CATSPHVARFNEQFF.

The CDR3 protein is CASSLRDPYNEQFF. Written as DNA, the CDR3 is TGTGCCAGCAGTCTCCGGGACCCTTACAATGAGCAGTTCTTC. The V call is TRBV28, the J call TRBJ2-1, with D perhaps matching TRBD1 or TRBD2 (5 bases each). This CDR3 region has 14 residues. V lost 5 bases and J lost 4, with 12 bases in between. The germline CDR1 and CDR2 sequences are MDHEN and SYDVKM.

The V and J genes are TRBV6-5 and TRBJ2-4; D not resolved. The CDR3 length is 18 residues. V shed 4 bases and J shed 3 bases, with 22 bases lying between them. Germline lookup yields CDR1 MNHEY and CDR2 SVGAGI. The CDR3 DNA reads TGTGCCAGCAGTTCTAGGGCGTCGAGGCAGGCTGTCAAAAACATTCAGTACTTC. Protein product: CASSSRASRQAVKNIQYF.

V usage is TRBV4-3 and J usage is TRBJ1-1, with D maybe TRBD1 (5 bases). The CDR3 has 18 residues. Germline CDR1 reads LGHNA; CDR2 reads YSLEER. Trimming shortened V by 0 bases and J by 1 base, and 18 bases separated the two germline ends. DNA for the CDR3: TGCGCCAGCAGCCAAGATTGGGGGGGATTTGGGACGAACACTGAAGCTTTCTTT. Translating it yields CASSQDWGGFGTNTEAFF.

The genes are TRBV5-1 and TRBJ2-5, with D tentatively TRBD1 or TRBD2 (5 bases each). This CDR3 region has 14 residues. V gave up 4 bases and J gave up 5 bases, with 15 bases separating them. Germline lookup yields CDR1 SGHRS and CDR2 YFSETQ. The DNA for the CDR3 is TGCGCCAGCAGCGGCTCGGGACGAGTTGAGACCCAGTACTTC. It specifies CASSGSGRVETQYF.

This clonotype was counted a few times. The CDR3 loop is CASSPDPRQGVFLFGANVLTF. Written as DNA, the CDR3 is TGTGCCAGCAGTCCAGACCCGCGACAGGGGGTTTTCCTGTTTGGGGCCAACGTCCTGACTTTC. The chain is built from TRBV28 and TRBJ2-6; 9 bases agree with TRBD1. Germline V gene lookup returns CDR1 MDHEN and CDR2 SYDVKM. The CDR3 length is 21 residues. The J segment lost 3 bases and the V segment lost 5 bases, leaving 20 bases of the junction unmatched.

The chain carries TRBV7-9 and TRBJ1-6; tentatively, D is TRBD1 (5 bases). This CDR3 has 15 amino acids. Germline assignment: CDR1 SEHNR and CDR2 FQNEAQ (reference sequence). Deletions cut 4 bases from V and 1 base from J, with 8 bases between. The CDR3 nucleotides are TGTGCCAGCAGCTCCAGGGTTTCCTATAATTCACCCCTCCACTTT. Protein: CASSSRVSYNSPLHF.

The CDR3 nucleotides read TGCAGCGTTTCGCGGGCATCCTACGAGCAGTACTTC. Translation gives CSVSRASYEQYF. The V and J genes are TRBV29-1 and TRBJ2-7; possible D gene TRBD2, 5 bases. The CDR3 length is 12 residues. Between the trimmed V and J ends, which lost 5 bases and 1 base, there was a span of 9 bases. Germline lookup yields CDR1 SQVTM and CDR2 ANQGSEA.

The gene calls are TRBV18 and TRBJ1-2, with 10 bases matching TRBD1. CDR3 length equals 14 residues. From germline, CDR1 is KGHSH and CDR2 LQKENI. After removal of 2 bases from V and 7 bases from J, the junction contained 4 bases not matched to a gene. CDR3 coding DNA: TGTGCCAGCTCACCAACGGGACAGGGGACTGGCTACACCTTC. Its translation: CASSPTGQGTGYTF.